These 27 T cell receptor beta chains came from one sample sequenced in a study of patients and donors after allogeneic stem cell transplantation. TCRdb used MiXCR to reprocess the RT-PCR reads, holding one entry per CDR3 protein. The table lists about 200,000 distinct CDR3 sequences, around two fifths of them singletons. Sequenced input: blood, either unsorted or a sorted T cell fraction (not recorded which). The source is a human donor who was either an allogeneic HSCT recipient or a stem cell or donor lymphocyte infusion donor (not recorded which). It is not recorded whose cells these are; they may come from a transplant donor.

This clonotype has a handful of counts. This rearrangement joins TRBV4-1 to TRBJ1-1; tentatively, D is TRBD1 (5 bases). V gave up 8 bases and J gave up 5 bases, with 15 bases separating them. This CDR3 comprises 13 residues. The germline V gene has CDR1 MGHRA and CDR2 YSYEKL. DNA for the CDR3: TGCGCCAGCTTACATTGGGGGAGAACTGAAGCTTTCTTT. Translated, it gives CASLHWGRTEAFF.

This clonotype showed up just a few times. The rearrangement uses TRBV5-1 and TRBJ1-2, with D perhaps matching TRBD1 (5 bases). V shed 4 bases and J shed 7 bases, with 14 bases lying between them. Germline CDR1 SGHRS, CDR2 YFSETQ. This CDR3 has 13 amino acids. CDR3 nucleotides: TGCGCCAGCAGCCCAGGACGGAGGGGTGGCTACACCTTC. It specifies CASSPGRRGGYTF.

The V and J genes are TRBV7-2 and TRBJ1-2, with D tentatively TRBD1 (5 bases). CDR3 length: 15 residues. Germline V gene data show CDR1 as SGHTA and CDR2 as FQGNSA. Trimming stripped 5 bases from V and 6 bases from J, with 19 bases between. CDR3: CASSQAGREGNGYTF. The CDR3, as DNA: TGTGCCAGCAGCCAAGCGGGCAGGGAAGGGAATGGCTACACCTTC.

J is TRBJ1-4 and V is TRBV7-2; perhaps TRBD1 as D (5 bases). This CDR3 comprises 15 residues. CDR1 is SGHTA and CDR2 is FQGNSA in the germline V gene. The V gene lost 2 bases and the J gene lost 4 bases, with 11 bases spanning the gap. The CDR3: CASSLYGTYNEKLFF. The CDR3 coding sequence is TGTGCCAGCAGCTTATACGGGACCTATAATGAAAAACTGTTTTTT.

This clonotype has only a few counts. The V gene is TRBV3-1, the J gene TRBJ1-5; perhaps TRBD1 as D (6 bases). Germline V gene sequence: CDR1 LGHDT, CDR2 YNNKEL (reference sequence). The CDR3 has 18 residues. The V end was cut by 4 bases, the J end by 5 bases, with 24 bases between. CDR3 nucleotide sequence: TGTGCCAGCAGCCCCCGCTCCAGGGGCCAGGGCGCCTATCAGCCCCAGCATTTT. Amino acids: CASSPRSRGQGAYQPQHF.

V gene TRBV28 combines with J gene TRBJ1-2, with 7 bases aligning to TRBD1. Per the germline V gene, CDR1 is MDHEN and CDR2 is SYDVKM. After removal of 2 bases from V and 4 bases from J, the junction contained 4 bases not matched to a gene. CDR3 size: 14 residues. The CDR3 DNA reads TGTGCCAGCAGTTTAAGACAGGGCGGCTATGGCTACACCTTC. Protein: CASSLRQGGYGYTF.

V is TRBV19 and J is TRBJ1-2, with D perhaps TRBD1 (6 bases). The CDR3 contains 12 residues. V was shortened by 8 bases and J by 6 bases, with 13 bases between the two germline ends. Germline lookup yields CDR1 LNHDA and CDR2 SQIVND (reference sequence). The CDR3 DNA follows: TGTGCCAGTGCCGGGGGGCCGGATGGCTACACCTTC. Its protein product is CASAGGPDGYTF.

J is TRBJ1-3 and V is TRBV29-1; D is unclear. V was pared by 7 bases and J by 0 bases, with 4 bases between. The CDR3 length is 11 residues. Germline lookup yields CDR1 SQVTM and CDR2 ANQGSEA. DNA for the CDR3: TGCAGCGGAGGCTCTGGAAACACCATATATTTT. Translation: CSGGSGNTIYF.

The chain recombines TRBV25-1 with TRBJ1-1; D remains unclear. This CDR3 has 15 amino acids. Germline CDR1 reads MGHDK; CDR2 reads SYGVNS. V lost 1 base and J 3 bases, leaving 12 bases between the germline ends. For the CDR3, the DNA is TGTGCCAGCAGTGAATTTCAAGGAGGTCACACTGAAGCTTTCTTT. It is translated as CASSEFQGGHTEAFF.

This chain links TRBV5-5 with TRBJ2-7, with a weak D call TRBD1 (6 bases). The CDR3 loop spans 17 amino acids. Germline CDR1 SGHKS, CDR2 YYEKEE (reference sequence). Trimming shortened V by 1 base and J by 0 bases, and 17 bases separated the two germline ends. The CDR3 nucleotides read TGTGCCAGCAGCTTGCTCCAAACCTGGGACAACTCCTACGAGCAGTACTTC. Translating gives CASSLLQTWDNSYEQYF.

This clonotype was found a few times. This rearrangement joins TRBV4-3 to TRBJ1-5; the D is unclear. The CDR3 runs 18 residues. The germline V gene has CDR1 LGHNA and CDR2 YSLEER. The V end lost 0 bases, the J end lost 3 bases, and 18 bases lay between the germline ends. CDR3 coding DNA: TGCGCCAGCAGCCAAGATTTGCTAAAGGCGCCGATCAATCAGCCCCAGCATTTT. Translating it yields CASSQDLLKAPINQPQHF.

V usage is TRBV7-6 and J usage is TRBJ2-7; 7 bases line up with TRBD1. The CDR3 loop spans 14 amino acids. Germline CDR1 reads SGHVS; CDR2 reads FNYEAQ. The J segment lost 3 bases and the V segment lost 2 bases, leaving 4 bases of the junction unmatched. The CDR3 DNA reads TGTGCCAGCAGCTTACAGGACAGGAACTACGAGCAGTACTTC. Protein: CASSLQDRNYEQYF. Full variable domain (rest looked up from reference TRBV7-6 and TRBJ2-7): GAGVSQSPRYKVTKRGQDVALRCDPISGHVSLYWYRQALGQGPEFLTYFNYEAQQDKSGLPNDRFSAERPEGSISTLTIQRTEQRDSAMYRCASSLQDRNYEQYFGPGTRLTVT.

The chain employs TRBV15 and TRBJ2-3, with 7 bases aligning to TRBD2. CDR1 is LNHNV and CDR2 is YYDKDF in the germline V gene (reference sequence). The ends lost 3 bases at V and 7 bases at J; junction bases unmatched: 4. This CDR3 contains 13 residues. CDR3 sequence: CATSSGRWNTQYF. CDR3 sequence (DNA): TGTGCCACCAGCAGCGGGAGGTGGAATACGCAGTATTTT.

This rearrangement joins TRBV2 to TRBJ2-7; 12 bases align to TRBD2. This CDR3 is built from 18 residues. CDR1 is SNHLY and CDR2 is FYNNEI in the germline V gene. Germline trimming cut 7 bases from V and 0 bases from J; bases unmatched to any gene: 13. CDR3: CASTTPASGRALSYEQYF. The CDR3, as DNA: TGTGCCAGCACAACCCCTGCTAGCGGGAGGGCCCTCTCCTACGAGCAGTACTTC.

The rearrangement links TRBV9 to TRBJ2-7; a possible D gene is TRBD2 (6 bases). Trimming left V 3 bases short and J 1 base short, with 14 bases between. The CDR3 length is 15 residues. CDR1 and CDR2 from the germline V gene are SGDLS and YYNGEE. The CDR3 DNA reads TGTGCCAGCAGCGCCGGGACTGTCCGATCCTACGAGCAGTACTTC. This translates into CASSAGTVRSYEQYF.

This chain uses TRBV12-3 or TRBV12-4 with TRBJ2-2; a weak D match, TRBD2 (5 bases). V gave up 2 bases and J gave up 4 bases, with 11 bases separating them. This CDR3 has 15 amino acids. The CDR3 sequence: CASSLHTGSTGELFF. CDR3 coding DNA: TGTGCCAGCAGTTTACATACTGGGAGCACCGGGGAGCTGTTTTTT.

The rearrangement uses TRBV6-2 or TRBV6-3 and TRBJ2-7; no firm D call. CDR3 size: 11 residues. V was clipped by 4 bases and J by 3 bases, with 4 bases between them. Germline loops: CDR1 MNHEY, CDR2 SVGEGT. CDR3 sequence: CASSFNYEQYF. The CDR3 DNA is TGTGCCAGCAGTTTTAACTACGAGCAGTACTTC.

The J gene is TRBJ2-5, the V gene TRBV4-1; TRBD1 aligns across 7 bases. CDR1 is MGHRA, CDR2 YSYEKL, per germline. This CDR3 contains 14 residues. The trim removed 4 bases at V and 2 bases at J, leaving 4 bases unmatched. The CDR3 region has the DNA TGCGCCAGCAGCCGGAAGGGGGCACAAGAGACCCAGTACTTC. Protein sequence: CASSRKGAQETQYF.

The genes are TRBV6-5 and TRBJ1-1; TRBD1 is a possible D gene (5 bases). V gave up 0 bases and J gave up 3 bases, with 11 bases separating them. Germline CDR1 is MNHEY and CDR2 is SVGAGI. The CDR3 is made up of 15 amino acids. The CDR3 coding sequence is TGTGCCAGCAGTTACTCTGCACCCAGGGACACTGAAGCTTTCTTT. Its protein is CASSYSAPRDTEAFF.

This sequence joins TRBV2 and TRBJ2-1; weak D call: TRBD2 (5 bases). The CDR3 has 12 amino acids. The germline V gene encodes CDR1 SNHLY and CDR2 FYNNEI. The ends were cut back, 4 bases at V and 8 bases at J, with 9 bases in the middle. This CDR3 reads CASSGFSDEQFF. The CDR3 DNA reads TGTGCCAGCAGTGGATTTAGCGATGAGCAGTTCTTC.

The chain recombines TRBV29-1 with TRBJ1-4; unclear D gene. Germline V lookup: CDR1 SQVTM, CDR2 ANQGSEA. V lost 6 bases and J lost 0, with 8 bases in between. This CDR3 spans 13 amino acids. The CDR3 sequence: CSVILATNEKLFF. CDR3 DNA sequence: TGCAGCGTGATACTTGCAACTAATGAAAAACTGTTTTTT. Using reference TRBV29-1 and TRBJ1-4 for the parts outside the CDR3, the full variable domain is SAVISQKPSRDICQRGTSLTIQCQVDSQVTMMFWYRQQPGQSLTLIATANQGSEATYESGFVIDKFPISRPNLTFSTLTVSNMSPEDSSIYLCSVILATNEKLFFGSGTQLSVL.

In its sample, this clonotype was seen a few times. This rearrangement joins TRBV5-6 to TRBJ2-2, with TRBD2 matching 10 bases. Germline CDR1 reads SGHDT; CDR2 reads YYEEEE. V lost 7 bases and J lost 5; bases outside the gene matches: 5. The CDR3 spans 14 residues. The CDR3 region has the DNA TGTGCCAGCGAACCGGGACTAGCGACCGGGGAGCTGTTTTTT. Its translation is CASEPGLATGELFF.

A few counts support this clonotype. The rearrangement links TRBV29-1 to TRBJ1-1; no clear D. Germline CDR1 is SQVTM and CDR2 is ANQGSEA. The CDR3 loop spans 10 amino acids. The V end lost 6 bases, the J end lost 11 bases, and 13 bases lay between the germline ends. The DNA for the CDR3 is TGCAGCGTGCTGGACGAAGCGGCTTTCTTT. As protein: CSVLDEAAFF.

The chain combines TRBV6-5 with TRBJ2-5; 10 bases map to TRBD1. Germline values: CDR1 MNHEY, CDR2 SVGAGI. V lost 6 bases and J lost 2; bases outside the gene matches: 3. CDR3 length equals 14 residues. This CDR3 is CASRDRGYQETQYF. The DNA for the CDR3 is TGTGCCAGCAGGGACAGGGGGTATCAAGAGACCCAGTACTTC.

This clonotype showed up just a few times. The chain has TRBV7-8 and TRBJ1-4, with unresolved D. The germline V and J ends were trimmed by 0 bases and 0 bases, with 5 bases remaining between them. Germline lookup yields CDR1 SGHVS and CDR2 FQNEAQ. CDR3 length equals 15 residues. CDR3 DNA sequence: TGTGCCAGCAGCTTAGCAGCAACAACTAATGAAAAACTGTTTTTT. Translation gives CASSLAATTNEKLFF.

The CDR3 bases are TGTGCCAGCATCTTCACAGGGCGAAATACGCAGTATTTT. It is translated as CASIFTGRNTQYF. The chain recombines TRBV12-3 or TRBV12-4 with TRBJ2-3, with D maybe TRBD1 (6 bases). V was clipped by 7 bases and J by 7 bases, with 15 bases between them. CDR3 length: 13 amino acids.

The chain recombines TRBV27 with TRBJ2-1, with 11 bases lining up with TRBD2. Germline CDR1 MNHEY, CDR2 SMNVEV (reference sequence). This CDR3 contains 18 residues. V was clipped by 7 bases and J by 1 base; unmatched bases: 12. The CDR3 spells CASTSRASGRPSYNEQFF. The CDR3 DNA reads TGTGCCAGCACCTCACGAGCTAGCGGGAGGCCTTCCTACAATGAGCAGTTCTTC.